The 27 T cell receptor beta chains presented below share a single source sample, sequenced in a study of long-term antiretroviral therapy in people with HIV. Survey level was the resolution at which the v3.0 immunoSEQ assay ran. TCRdb's table, derived via immunoSEQ multiplex PCR, lists solely in-frame clones and lacks some. Among tens of thousands of clones, about 85% were seen once, and the ten largest hold roughly 5%. Here the sequenced sample was unsorted PBMCs, taken 2.7 to 2.9 years before starting antiretroviral therapy. The source of these receptors is a woman aged 25 to 45 with HIV.

This clone turned up a few times. The chain employs TRBV9 and TRBJ2-2; weak D call: TRBD1 (5 bases). Trimming took off 3 bases at V and 7 bases at J, with 13 bases between the two ends. Looked up from germline, CDR1 is SGDLS and CDR2 is YYNGEE. This CDR3 contains 14 residues. The CDR3 coding sequence is TGTGCCAGCAGCGGAAGTGGGGCCGGCGGGGAGCTGTTTTTT. Translated: CASSGSGAGGELFF.

This chain joins TRBV6-5 and TRBJ2-3; the D gene could be TRBD1 or TRBD2 (5 bases each). Germline V gene data show CDR1 as MNHEY and CDR2 as SVGAGI. V dropped 6 bases and J dropped 8 bases, with 18 bases sitting between them. CDR3 size: 14 residues. CDR3 sequence reads: CASRTGTPGGTQYF. The CDR3 region has the DNA TGTGCCAGCAGAACCGGGACCCCAGGCGGTACGCAGTATTTT.

The V and J genes are TRBV11-1 and TRBJ1-2; TRBD1 might be the D (5 bases). The CDR3 runs 14 residues. The V gene lost 1 base and the J gene lost 5 bases, with 11 bases spanning the gap. Per the germline V gene, CDR1 is SGHAT and CDR2 is FQDESV (reference sequence). This CDR3 reads CASSLGGRGYGYTF. The CDR3 DNA reads as TGTGCCAGCAGCTTAGGAGGCCGGGGGTATGGCTACACCTTC.

The chain has TRBV10-3 and TRBJ1-1, with TRBD1 matching 12 bases. The CDR3 loop spans 20 amino acids. CDR1 is ENHRY, CDR2 SYGVKD, per germline. The ends lost 0 bases at V and 6 bases at J; junction bases unmatched: 17. The CDR3 coding sequence is TGTGCCATCAGTGAGTCAAGGGCTTTGTGGGGACAGGGGGCGAAGTCTGAAGCTTTCTTT. It is translated as CAISESRALWGQGAKSEAFF.

The chain uses TRBV30 and TRBJ1-1; 8 bases agree with TRBD1. This CDR3 comprises 17 residues. Germline V gene lookup returns CDR1 GTSNPN and CDR2 SVGIG (reference sequence). V shed 1 base and J 5 bases; nucleotides not matched to a gene: 15. This CDR3 is CAWSELLRTGKATEAFF. Written as DNA, the CDR3 is TGTGCCTGGAGTGAGCTCCTAAGGACAGGGAAGGCGACTGAAGCTTTCTTT.

The chain joins TRBV10-3 to TRBJ1-1; 7 nucleotides line up with TRBD1. Germline V lookup: CDR1 ENHRY, CDR2 SYGVKD. The CDR3 has 13 residues. Losses at the gene ends were 11 bases for V and 6 bases for J; bases not matched to a gene: 12. CDR3 sequence: CAGRQGQGAEAFF. The DNA of the CDR3 is TGTGCCGGTCGACAGGGTCAAGGAGCTGAAGCTTTCTTT.

The rearrangement uses TRBV5-1 and TRBJ2-1, with D possibly TRBD2 on 5 matching bases. The germline CDR1 and CDR2 sequences are SGHRS and YFSETQ. The CDR3 totals 15 residues. V was shortened by 7 bases and J by 2 bases, with 16 bases between the two germline ends. As DNA, the CDR3 is TGCGCCAGCGCCGGAGGACTCGCGGCCTACAATGAGCAGTTCTTC. As protein: CASAGGLAAYNEQFF.

This chain links TRBV5-1 with TRBJ2-1; TRBD1 is a possible D gene (7 bases). This CDR3 comprises 18 residues. Germline CDR1 is SGHRS and CDR2 is YFSETQ. Between the trimmed V and J ends, which lost 0 bases and 7 bases, there was a span of 23 bases. The CDR3 region is CASSLDSPSARGRNEQFF. DNA for the CDR3: TGCGCCAGCAGCTTGGATTCCCCTTCGGCCAGGGGGAGGAATGAGCAGTTCTTC.

The chain combines TRBV10-3 with TRBJ1-1; D gene ambiguous. This CDR3 is 11 amino acids long. V dropped 4 bases and J dropped 4 bases, with 4 bases sitting between them. Germline CDR1 and CDR2: ENHRY and SYGVKD. CDR3 nucleotide sequence: TGTGCCATCAGTGTTGGCACTGAAGCTTTCTTT. Protein sequence: CAISVGTEAFF.

J is TRBJ2-3 and V is TRBV30, with 7 bases fitting TRBD1. The CDR3 spans 15 residues. Germline CDR1 and CDR2: GTSNPN and SVGIG (reference sequence). Trimming took 3 bases from V and 3 from J; bases not matched to a gene: 9. The CDR3 loop is CAWSAGQDGTDTQYF. Written as DNA, the CDR3 is TGTGCCTGGAGCGCCGGACAGGATGGGACAGATACGCAGTATTTT. Full variable domain (missing parts from reference TRBV30 and TRBJ2-3): SQTIHQWPATLVQPVGSPLSLECTVEGTSNPNLYWYRQAAGRGLQLLFYSVGIGQISSEVPQNLSASRPQDRQFILSSKKLLLSDSGFYLCAWSAGQDGTDTQYFGPGTRLTVL.

Concerning this clone: The sample holds other DNA sequences that translate to the same CDR3. The chain recombines TRBV7-9 with TRBJ2-6; tentative D call: TRBD1 (5 bases). The germline gives CDR1 SEHNR, CDR2 FQNEAQ (reference sequence). The CDR3 totals 15 residues. Trimming left V 5 bases short and J 1 base short, with 9 bases between. The CDR3 DNA sequence: TGTGCCAGCAGCAACCAGGGTTCTGGGGCCAACGTCCTGACTTTC. Protein: CASSNQGSGANVLTF. The full variable domain, in which reference TRBV7-9 and TRBJ2-6 provide the parts outside the CDR3, is DTGVSQNPRHKITKRGQNVTFRCDPISEHNRLYWYRQTLGQGPEFLTYFQNEAQLEKSRLLSDRFSAERPKGSFSTLEIQRTEQGDSAMYLCASSNQGSGANVLTFGAGSRLTVL.

This chain uses TRBV4-1 with TRBJ2-7; 7 bases match TRBD1. The CDR3 consists of 14 residues. Germline V gene lookup returns CDR1 MGHRA and CDR2 YSYEKL. The V and J ends lost 4 bases and 4 bases, in that order; junction bases with no gene match: 7. Here the CDR3 reads CASSPRDRPYEQYV. In nucleotides, the CDR3 is TGCGCCAGCAGCCCCCGGGACAGACCTTACGAGCAGTACGTC.

The chain recombines TRBV9 with TRBJ1-2, with D perhaps TRBD1 (6 bases). This CDR3 has 16 amino acids. The germline gives CDR1 SGDLS, CDR2 YYNGEE. Trimming took off 3 bases at V and 8 bases at J, with 23 bases between the two ends. For the CDR3, the DNA is TGTGCCAGCAGCGAGGGAGGGTCCGGGGGGCGCCGAGGCTACACCTTC. Its protein product is CASSEGGSGGRRGYTF.

The chain couples TRBV29-1 to TRBJ1-2, with no clear D. The CDR3 length is 8 residues. Germline V gives CDR1 SQVTM, CDR2 ANQGSEA. The V gene lost 5 bases and the J gene lost 8 bases, with 3 bases spanning the gap. CDR3 nucleotide sequence: TGCAGCGTTCAGGGCTACACCTTC. Translated, it gives CSVQGYTF.

The V and J genes are TRBV4-1 and TRBJ2-3; D is ambiguous. V dropped 4 bases and J dropped 4 bases, with 12 bases sitting between them. Germline V lookup: CDR1 MGHRA, CDR2 YSYEKL. There are 14 residues in the CDR3. DNA for the CDR3: TGCGCCAGCAGCCTTCTTAAGGACCCAGATACGCAGTATTTT. This sequence encodes CASSLLKDPDTQYF.

This clone showed up just once. For the CDR3, the DNA is TGTGCCAGCAGTTACTACGGCTTCAATCAGCCCCAGCATTTT. As protein: CASSYYGFNQPQHF. The chain is built from TRBV6-5 and TRBJ1-5; D gene ambiguous. The germline V gene encodes CDR1 MNHEY and CDR2 SVGAGI. The CDR3 runs 14 residues. V was trimmed by 1 base and J by 3 bases, leaving 7 bases between them.

The rearrangement joins TRBV7-9 to TRBJ1-2; tentative D call: TRBD1 (6 bases). Germline CDR1 and CDR2: SEHNR and FQNEAQ (reference sequence). The V end lost 5 bases, the J end lost 8 bases, and 15 bases lay between the germline ends. The CDR3 runs to 13 residues. As DNA, the CDR3 is TGTGCCAGCAGCAAGCACAGGGTCAGGGGCTACACCTTC. Translated, it gives CASSKHRVRGYTF. Looking up the rest from reference TRBV7-9 and TRBJ1-2 gives the full variable domain: DTGVSQNPRHKITKRGQNVTFRCDPISEHNRLYWYRQTLGQGPEFLTYFQNEAQLEKSRLLSDRFSAERPKGSFSTLEIQRTEQGDSAMYLCASSKHRVRGYTFGSGTRLTVV.

V and J are TRBV7-3 and TRBJ2-7; TRBD2 matches at 16 bases. Per the germline V gene, CDR1 is SGHTA and CDR2 is FQGTGA. The CDR3 sequence is 17 residues long. V shed 4 bases, J shed 10 bases, and the junction held 13 bases outside the gene matches. The CDR3 DNA sequence: TGTGCCAGCAGCTCAGGGACTAGCGGGGGGGATGTACGAGGACAGTACGTC. The encoded protein is CASSSGTSGGDVRGQYV.

The genes are TRBV10-3 and TRBJ1-1; tentatively, D is TRBD1 (5 bases). Germline values: CDR1 ENHRY, CDR2 SYGVKD. Trimming shortened V by 4 bases and J by 6 bases, and 18 bases separated the two germline ends. The CDR3 is 15 residues long. This chain's CDR3 is CAISGVAQGNPEAFF. CDR3 bases: TGTGCCATCAGTGGAGTGGCTCAGGGCAATCCTGAAGCTTTCTTT.

The chain combines TRBV5-1 with TRBJ2-5; TRBD2 might be the D (6 bases). Trimming cost V 3 bases and J 1 base, with 13 bases left between them. The CDR3 length is 15 residues. Germline CDR1 SGHRS, CDR2 YFSETQ. The chain's CDR3 is CASSSTGTRQETQYF. For the CDR3, the DNA is TGCGCCAGCAGCTCTACCGGGACTCGCCAAGAGACCCAGTACTTC. Looking up the rest from reference TRBV5-1 and TRBJ2-5 gives the full variable domain: KAGVTQTPRYLIKTRGQQVTLSCSPISGHRSVSWYQQTPGQGLQFLFEYFSETQRNKGNFPGRFSGRQFSNSRSEMNVSTLELGDSALYLCASSSTGTRQETQYFGPGTRLLVL.

The genes are TRBV20-1 and TRBJ2-1, with unresolved D. V was clipped by 7 bases and J by 7 bases, with 11 bases between them. CDR3 length: 11 amino acids. Looked up from germline, CDR1 is DFQATT and CDR2 is SNEGSKA (reference sequence). The CDR3 coding sequence is TGCAGTGGTAGTGTAGAGAATGAGCAGTTCTTC. This codes for CSGSVENEQFF.

This chain uses TRBV6-1 with TRBJ2-7; TRBD1 matches at 8 bases. Germline CDR1 MNHNS, CDR2 SASEGT. The V segment lost 2 bases and the J segment 13 bases; nucleotides outside the gene matches: 10. The CDR3 length is 13 residues. This CDR3 is CASSETTGTGRYF. The CDR3 bases are TGTGCCAGCAGTGAAACGACCGGGACAGGTCGTTACTTC.

This chain joins TRBV29-1 and TRBJ1-1, with D possibly matching TRBD1 (5 bases). The V end lost 3 bases, the J end lost 1 base, and 9 bases lay between the germline ends. The CDR3 consists of 13 residues. Germline V CDR1 and CDR2: SQVTM, ANQGSEA. Here the CDR3 DNA reads TGCAGCGTTGATAAGCAGGGGAACACTGAAGCTTTCTTT. Protein: CSVDKQGNTEAFF.

The chain links TRBV7-6 to TRBJ1-1; TRBD1 agrees at 8 bases. Per germline, CDR1 SGHVS and CDR2 FNYEAQ. The CDR3 is 15 residues long. Unmatched junction bases numbered 4, after V lost 1 base and J lost 3 bases. CDR3 coding DNA: TGTGCCAGCAGCTTAGGGTACAGGGGGGACACTGAAGCTTTCTTT. Translated: CASSLGYRGDTEAFF.

The chain has TRBV5-1 and TRBJ2-5; 7 nucleotides match TRBD2. The CDR3 covers 16 residues. Per the germline V gene, CDR1 is SGHRS and CDR2 is YFSETQ. The J segment lost 0 bases and the V segment lost 0 bases, leaving 5 bases of the junction unmatched. The CDR3 sequence: CASSLEPSGDQETQYF. The DNA for the CDR3 is TGCGCCAGCAGCTTGGAACCTAGCGGTGACCAAGAGACCCAGTACTTC.

The chain employs TRBV9 and TRBJ2-2; D uncertain. The germline V and J ends were trimmed by 7 bases and 0 bases, with 1 base remaining between them. The CDR3 extends over 11 amino acids. Germline loops: CDR1 SGDLS, CDR2 YYNGEE. CDR3 amino acids: CASANTGELFF. CDR3 sequence (DNA): TGTGCCAGCGCGAACACCGGGGAGCTGTTTTTT.

J is TRBJ1-2 and V is TRBV5-1; tentative D call: TRBD1 (5 bases). The CDR3 contains 15 residues. V was clipped by 0 bases and J by 2 bases, with 11 bases between them. Germline CDR1 is SGHRS and CDR2 is YFSETQ. The chain's CDR3 is CASSLGPEGNYGYTF. DNA for the CDR3: TGCGCCAGCAGCTTGGGCCCCGAGGGGAACTATGGCTACACCTTC.